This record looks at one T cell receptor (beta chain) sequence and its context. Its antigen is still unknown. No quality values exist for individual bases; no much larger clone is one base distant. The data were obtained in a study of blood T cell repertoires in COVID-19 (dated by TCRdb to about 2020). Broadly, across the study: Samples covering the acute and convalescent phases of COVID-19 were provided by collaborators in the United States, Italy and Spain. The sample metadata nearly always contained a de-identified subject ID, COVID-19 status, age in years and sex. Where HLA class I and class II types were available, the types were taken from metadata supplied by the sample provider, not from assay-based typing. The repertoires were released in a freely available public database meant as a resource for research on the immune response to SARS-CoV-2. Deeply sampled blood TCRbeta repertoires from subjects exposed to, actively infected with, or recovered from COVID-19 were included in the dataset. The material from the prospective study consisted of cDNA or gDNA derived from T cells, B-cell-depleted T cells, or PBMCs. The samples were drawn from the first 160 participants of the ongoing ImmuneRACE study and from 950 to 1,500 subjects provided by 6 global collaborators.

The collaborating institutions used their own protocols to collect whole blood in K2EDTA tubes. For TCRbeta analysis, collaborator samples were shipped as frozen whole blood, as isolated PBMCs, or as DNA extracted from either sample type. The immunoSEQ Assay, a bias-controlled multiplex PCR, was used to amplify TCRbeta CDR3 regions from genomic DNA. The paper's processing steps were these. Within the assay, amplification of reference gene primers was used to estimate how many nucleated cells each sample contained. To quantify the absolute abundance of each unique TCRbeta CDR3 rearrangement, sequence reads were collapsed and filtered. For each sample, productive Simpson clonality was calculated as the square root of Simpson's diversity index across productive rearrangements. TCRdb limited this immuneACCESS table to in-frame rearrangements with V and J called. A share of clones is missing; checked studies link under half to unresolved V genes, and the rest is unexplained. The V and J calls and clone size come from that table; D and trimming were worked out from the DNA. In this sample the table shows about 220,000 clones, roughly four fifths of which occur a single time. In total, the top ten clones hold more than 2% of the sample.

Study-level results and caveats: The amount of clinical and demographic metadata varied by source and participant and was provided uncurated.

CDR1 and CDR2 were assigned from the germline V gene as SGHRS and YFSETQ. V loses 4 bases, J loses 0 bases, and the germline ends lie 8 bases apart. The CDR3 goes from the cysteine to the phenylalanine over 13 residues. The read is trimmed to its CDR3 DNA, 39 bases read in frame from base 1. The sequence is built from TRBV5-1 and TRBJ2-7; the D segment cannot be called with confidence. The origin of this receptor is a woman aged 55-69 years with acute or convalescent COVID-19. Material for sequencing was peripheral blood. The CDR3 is CASSTLSSYEQYF. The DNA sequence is TGCGCCAGCAGCACACTAAGCTCCTACGAGCAGTACTTC. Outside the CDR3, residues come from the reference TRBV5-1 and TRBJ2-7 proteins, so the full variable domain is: KAGVTQTPRYLIKTRGQQVTLSCSPISGHRSVSWYQQTPGQGLQFLFEYFSETQRNKGNFPGRFSGRQFSNSRSEMNVSTLELGDSALYLCASSTLSSYEQYFGPGTRLTVT.